This T cell receptor beta chain comes out of a study of vaccination and CD4 T cells after COVID-19. Turning to the study itself: Blood was drawn a median around 72 days post second dose, range 14 to 241. Stimulation of cells relied on overlapping spike peptides derived from SARS-CoV-2, HCoV-NL63, HCoV-OC43 and HCoV-229E. Findings and limits, study-wide: Spike mono-reactivity was found in 304 of 307 vaccine-specific clones from convalescent patients.

This clonotype is termed large. Its specificity is not known. Cultured CD4+ T cell DNA underwent sequencing with the Oncomine TCR Beta short-read assay. In TCRdb, the PCR reads were re-called with MiXCR into one record per CDR3 protein. This table holds fewer than 20,000 distinct CDR3 sequences, about three fifths found once. Treatment of the sample: roughly 11-day PBMC culture with coronavirus spike peptide pools or control peptides (ViraFEST assay). The CDR3 is 15 amino acids. Trimming took 5 bases from V and 0 from J, leaving 13 bases between them. The receptor was derived from a human donor who had recovered from COVID-19. This chain joins TRBV12-3 or TRBV12-4 and TRBJ1-1; possibly TRBD1 for D (5 bases). Sequencing was done on a sample of CD4+ T cells from blood, cultured in vitro. The CDR3 bases are TGTGCCAGCAGTCTCCGGTGGGGGATGAACACTGAAGCTTTCTTT. Amino acid sequence: CASSLRWGMNTEAFF.